The rows below give T cell receptor beta chains drawn from one sample of a study of PD-1 blockade in classical Hodgkin lymphoma. The method was immunoSEQ multiplex PCR; TCRdb's version includes in-frame clones alone and lacks a portion of them. The table has about 72,000 clones, just over 90% seen once. Sequences were derived from peripheral blood mononuclear cells (PBMCs), sampled at baseline. These TCRs come from a human donor with classical Hodgkin lymphoma. Both conserved end residues are trimmed from each CDR3. Rows give clone size only sometimes, using once, few, many, or a class for an expanded clone.

clone size: NA
V gene: TRBV21-1
J gene: TRBJ1-1
CDR3 protein: ASSIPAQVGNTEAF

clone size: NA
V gene: TRBV21-1
J gene: TRBJ1-4
CDR3 protein: ASSQGRRLANEKLF

clone size: once
V gene: TRBV30
J gene: TRBJ1-1
CDR3 protein: AWSPFSGYEAF

clone size: NA
V gene: TRBV28
J gene: TRBJ2-5
CDR3 protein: ASSSPPGSGRTETQY

clone size: NA
V gene: TRBV10-1
J gene: TRBJ2-7
CDR3 protein: ASSESGQGSYEQY

clone size: NA
V gene: TRBV27
J gene: TRBJ2-3
CDR3 protein: ASSLRGDRSDTQY

clone size: NA
V gene: TRBV10-3
J gene: TRBJ1-1
CDR3 protein: AISTEGTEAF

clone size: NA
V gene: TRBV13
J gene: TRBJ1-2
CDR3 protein: ASSTELGYT

clone size: NA
V gene: TRBV7-2
J gene: TRBJ2-3
CDR3 protein: ASSTGLAGGTDTQY

clone size: NA
V gene: TRBV6-5
J gene: TRBJ2-5
CDR3 protein: ASSRGGRETQY

clone size: NA
V gene: TRBV7-9
J gene: TRBJ1-2
CDR3 protein: ASSLMTTRGYGYT

clone size: NA
V gene: TRBV2
J gene: TRBJ2-7
CDR3 protein: ASSPGTSGSSYEQY

clone size: NA
V gene: TRBV5-4
J gene: TRBJ2-3
CDR3 protein: ASSLDRLTGFSTDTQY

clone size: NA
V gene: TRBV9
J gene: TRBJ2-7
CDR3 protein: ASSARTSGRPD

clone size: NA
V gene: TRBV18
J gene: TRBJ1-2
CDR3 protein: ASSLANYGYT

clone size: NA
V gene: TRBV18
J gene: TRBJ1-2
CDR3 protein: ASSPGLGYGYT

clone size: NA
V gene: TRBV7-2
J gene: TRBJ2-5
CDR3 protein: ASSLGDRVRETQY

clone size: NA
V gene: TRBV13
J gene: TRBJ1-2
CDR3 protein: ASSPQTGGSGYGYT

clone size: NA
V gene: TRBV4-2
J gene: TRBJ2-3
CDR3 protein: ASSPQTSGSPDTQY

clone size: once
V gene: TRBV11-1
J gene: TRBJ2-7
CDR3 protein: ASSSDRAFDEQY

clone size: NA
V gene: TRBV30
J gene: TRBJ2-3
CDR3 protein: AWSHGFRDPDTQY

clone size: NA
V gene: TRBV5-1
J gene: TRBJ2-5
CDR3 protein: ASNPGRTYQETQY

clone size: NA
V gene: TRBV27
J gene: TRBJ1-4
CDR3 protein: ASSPLGAAEKLF

clone size: NA
V gene: TRBV27
J gene: TRBJ2-5
CDR3 protein: ASSLSPVSYQETQY

clone size: NA
V gene: TRBV4-2
J gene: TRBJ2-3
CDR3 protein: ASSQPTSGRARADTQY

clone size: NA
V gene: TRBV7-8
J gene: TRBJ2-2
CDR3 protein: ASSLGGGLLAGELF

clone size: NA
V gene: TRBV19
J gene: TRBJ1-2
CDR3 protein: ASSIGTVANYGYT

clone size: NA
V gene: TRBV4-1
J gene: TRBJ2-5
CDR3 protein: ASSQGSSSGETQY

clone size: NA
V gene: TRBV19
J gene: TRBJ2-1
CDR3 protein: ASEIGYEQF

clone size: NA
V gene: TRBV28
J gene: TRBJ2-7
CDR3 protein: ASSFGIPHVISSYEQY

clone size: NA
V gene: TRBV27
J gene: TRBJ2-7
CDR3 protein: ASSLAIQGARQY

clone size: NA
V gene: TRBV7-2
J gene: TRBJ2-4
CDR3 protein: ASSLMGLVTKNIQY

clone size: NA
V gene: TRBV9
J gene: TRBJ2-7
CDR3 protein: ASSVQSGGYGEQY

clone size: NA
V gene: TRBV7-2
J gene: TRBJ2-3
CDR3 protein: ASSIAGTSGGDTQY

clone size: NA
V gene: TRBV28
J gene: TRBJ1-1
CDR3 protein: ASSGAGVEAF